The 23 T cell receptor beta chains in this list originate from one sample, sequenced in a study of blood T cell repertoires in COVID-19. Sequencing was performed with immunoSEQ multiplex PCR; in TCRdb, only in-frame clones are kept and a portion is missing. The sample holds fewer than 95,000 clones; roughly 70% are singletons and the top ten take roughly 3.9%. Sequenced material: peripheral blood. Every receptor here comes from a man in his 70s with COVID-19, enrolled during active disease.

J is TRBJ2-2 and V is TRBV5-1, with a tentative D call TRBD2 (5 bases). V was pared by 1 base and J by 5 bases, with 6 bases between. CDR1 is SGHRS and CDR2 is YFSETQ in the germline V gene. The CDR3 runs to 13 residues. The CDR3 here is CASSLPGTGELFF. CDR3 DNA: TGCGCCAGCAGCTTGCCGGGGACCGGGGAGCTGTTTTTT.

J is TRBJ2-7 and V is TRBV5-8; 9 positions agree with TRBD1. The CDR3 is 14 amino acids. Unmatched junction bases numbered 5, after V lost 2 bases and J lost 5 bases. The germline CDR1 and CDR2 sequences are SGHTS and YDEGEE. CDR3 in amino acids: CASSFGGQGNEQYF. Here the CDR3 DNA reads TGTGCCAGCAGCTTCGGTGGACAGGGGAACGAGCAGTACTTC.

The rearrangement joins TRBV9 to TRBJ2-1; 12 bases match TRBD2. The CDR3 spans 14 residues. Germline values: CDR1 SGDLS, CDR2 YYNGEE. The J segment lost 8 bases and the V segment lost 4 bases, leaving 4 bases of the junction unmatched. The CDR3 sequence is CASSTRLAGDEQFF. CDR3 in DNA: TGTGCCAGCAGCACCCGACTAGCGGGAGATGAGCAGTTCTTC. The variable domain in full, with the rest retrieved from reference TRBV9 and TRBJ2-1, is DSGVTQTPKHLITATGQRVTLRCSPRSGDLSVYWYQQSLDQGLQFLIQYYNGEERAKGNILERFSAQQFPDLHSELNLSSLELGDSALYFCASSTRLAGDEQFFGPGTRLTVL.

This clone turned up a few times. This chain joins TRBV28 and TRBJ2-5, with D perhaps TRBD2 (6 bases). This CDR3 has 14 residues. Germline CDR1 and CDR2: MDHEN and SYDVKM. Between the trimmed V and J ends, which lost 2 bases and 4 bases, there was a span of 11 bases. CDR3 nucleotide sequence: TGTGCCAGCAGTTTAGGAGGGGCTGTAGAGACCCAGTACTTC. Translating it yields CASSLGGAVETQYF.

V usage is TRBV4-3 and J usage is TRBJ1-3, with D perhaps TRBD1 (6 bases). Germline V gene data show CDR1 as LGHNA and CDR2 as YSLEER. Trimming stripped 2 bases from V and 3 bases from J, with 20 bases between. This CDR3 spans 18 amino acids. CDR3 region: CASSQTLYGQLNGNTIYF. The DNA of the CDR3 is TGCGCCAGCAGCCAAACCCTATACGGACAGCTAAATGGAAACACCATATATTTT.

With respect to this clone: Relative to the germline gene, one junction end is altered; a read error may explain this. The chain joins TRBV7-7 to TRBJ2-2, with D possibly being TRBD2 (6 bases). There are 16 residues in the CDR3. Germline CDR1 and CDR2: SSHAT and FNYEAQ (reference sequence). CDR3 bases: TGTGCTAGCAGCTTAGCGGCTAGCGCGAACACCGGGGAGCTGTTTTTT. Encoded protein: CASSLAASANTGELFF. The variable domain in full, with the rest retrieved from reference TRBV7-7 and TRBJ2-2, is GAGVSQSPRYKVTKRGQDVTLRCDPISSHATLYWYQQALGQGPEFLTYFNYEAQPDKSGLPSDRFSAERPEGSISTLTIQRTEQRDSAMYRCASSLAASANTGELFFGEGSRLTVL.

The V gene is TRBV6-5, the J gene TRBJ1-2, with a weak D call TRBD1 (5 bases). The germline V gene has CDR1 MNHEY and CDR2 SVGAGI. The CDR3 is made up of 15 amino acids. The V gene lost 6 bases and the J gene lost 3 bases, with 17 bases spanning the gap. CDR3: CASRRGGERDYGYTF. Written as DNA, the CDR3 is TGTGCCAGCAGGCGGGGGGGGGAGAGAGACTATGGCTACACCTTC.

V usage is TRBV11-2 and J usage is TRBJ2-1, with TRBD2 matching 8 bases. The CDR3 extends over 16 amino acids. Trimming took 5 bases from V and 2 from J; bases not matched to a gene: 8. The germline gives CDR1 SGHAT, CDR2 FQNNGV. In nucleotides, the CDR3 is TGTGCCAGCAGCCCCGGAGCGGGAGTGGCCTACAATGAGCAGTTCTTC. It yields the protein CASSPGAGVAYNEQFF. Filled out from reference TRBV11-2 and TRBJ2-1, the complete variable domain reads EAGVAQSPRYKIIEKRQSVAFWCNPISGHATLYWYQQILGQGPKLLIQFQNNGVVDDSQLPKDRFSAERLKGVDSTLKIQPAKLEDSAVYLCASSPGAGVAYNEQFFGPGTRLTVL.

The CDR3 protein is CASSPRPAGGGDTQYF. In nucleotides, the CDR3 is TGTGCCAGCAGCCCCCGTCCCGCGGGAGGTGGAGATACGCAGTATTTT. V and J are TRBV9 and TRBJ2-3; 8 bases align to TRBD2. Trimming at V came to 4 bases and at J to 5 bases, leaving 12 bases not matched to a gene. Looked up from germline, CDR1 is SGDLS and CDR2 is YYNGEE. The CDR3 covers 16 residues.

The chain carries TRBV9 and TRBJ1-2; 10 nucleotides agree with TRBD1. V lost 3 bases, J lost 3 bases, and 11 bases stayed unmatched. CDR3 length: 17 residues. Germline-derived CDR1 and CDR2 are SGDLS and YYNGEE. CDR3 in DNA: TGTGCCAGCAGCGCAAACCGGGACAGGGGAACCGACTATGGCTACACCTTC. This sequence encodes CASSANRDRGTDYGYTF.

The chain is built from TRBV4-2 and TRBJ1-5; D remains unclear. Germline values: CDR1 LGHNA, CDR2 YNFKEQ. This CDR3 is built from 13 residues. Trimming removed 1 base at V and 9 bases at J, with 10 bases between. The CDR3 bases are TGTGCCAGCAGCCAAGTGGGGAGTGGGCCCCAGCATTTT. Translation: CASSQVGSGPQHF.

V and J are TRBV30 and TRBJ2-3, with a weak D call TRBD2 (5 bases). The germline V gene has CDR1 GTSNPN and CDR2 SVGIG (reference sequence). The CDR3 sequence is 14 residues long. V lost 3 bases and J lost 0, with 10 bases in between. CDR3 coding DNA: TGTGCCTGGAGCACCGGACTTAGCACAGATACGCAGTATTTT. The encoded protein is CAWSTGLSTDTQYF.

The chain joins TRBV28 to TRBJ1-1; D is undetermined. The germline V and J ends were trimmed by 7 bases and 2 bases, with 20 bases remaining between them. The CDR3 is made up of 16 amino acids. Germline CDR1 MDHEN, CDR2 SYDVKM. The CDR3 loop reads CASIIASGWGNTEAFF. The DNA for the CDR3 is TGTGCCAGCATTATTGCATCGGGGTGGGGTAACACTGAAGCTTTCTTT.

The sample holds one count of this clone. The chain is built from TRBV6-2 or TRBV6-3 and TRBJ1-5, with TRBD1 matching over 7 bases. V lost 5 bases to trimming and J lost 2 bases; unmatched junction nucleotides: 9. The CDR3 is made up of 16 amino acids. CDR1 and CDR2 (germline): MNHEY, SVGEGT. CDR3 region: CASSTYRGSGNQPQHF. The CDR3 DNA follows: TGTGCCAGCAGTACTTACAGGGGTTCGGGCAATCAGCCCCAGCATTTT.

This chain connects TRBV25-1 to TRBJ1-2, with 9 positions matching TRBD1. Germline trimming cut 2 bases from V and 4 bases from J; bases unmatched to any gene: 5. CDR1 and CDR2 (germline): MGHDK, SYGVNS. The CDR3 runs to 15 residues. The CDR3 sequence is CASSEGQGLAYGYTF. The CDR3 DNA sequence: TGTGCCAGCAGTGAAGGACAGGGGCTAGCCTATGGCTACACCTTC.

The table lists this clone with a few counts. The CDR3: CASSKGRGRDTEAFF. DNA of the CDR3: TGTGCCAGCAGCAAAGGCAGGGGGCGCGACACTGAAGCTTTCTTT. The chain links TRBV5-4 to TRBJ1-1; 8 bases match TRBD1. CDR3 size: 15 residues. The V gene's germline CDR1 is SGHNT and CDR2 YYREEE (reference sequence). V lost 4 bases to trimming and J lost 3 bases; unmatched junction nucleotides: 8.

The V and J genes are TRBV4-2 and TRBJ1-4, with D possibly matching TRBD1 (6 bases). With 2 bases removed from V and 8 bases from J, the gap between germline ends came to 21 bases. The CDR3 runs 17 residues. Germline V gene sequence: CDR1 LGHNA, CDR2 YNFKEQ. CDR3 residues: CASSQPPAGGWEEKLFF. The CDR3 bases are TGTGCCAGCAGCCAACCTCCCGCGGGGGGCTGGGAAGAAAAACTGTTTTTT.

The CDR3 nucleotides read TGTGCCAGCAGTAGCCGACTAGCGCGGGTCAGCACAGATACGCAGTATTTT. It specifies CASSSRLARVSTDTQYF. This chain uses TRBV2 with TRBJ2-3; 8 nucleotides line up with TRBD2. The J segment lost 0 bases and the V segment lost 5 bases, leaving 10 bases of the junction unmatched. CDR1 is SNHLY, CDR2 FYNNEI, per germline. The CDR3 spans 17 residues.

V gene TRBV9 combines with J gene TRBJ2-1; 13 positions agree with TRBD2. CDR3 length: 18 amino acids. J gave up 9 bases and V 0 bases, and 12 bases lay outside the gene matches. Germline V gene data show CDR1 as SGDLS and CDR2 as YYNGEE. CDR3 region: CASSVANIWTSGSGEQFF. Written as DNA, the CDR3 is TGTGCCAGCAGCGTAGCGAATATTTGGACTAGCGGGAGCGGTGAGCAGTTCTTC.

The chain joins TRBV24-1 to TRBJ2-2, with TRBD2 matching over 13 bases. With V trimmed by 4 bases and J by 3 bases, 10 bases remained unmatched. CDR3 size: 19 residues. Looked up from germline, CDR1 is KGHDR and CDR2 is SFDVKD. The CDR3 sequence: CATSDLGLAGDRYTGELFF. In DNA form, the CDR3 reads TGTGCCACCAGTGACCTCGGACTAGCGGGAGATCGGTACACCGGGGAGCTGTTTTTT.

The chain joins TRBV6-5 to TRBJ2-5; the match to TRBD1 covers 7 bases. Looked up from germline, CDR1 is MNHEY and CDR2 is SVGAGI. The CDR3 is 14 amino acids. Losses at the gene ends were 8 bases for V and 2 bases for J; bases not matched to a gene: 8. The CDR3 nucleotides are TGTGCCAGCCACCCGACAGGGATACAAGAGACCCAGTACTTC. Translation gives CASHPTGIQETQYF.

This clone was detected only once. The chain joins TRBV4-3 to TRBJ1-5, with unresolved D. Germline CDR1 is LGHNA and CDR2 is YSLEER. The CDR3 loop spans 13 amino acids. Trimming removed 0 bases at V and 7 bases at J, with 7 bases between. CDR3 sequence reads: CASSQDGRQPQHF. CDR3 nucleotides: TGCGCCAGCAGCCAAGATGGGAGGCAGCCCCAGCATTTT.

The CDR3 DNA is TGTGCCAGTAGTGCCCGACAGGGGAGCGAACAGCCCCAGCATTTT. Translating it yields CASSARQGSEQPQHF. The chain employs TRBV19 and TRBJ1-5; 8 bases are a match to TRBD1. Germline CDR1 LNHDA, CDR2 SQIVND (reference sequence). The J segment lost 7 bases and the V segment lost 5 bases, leaving 10 bases of the junction unmatched. The CDR3 sequence is 15 residues long.